These 5 T cell receptor beta chains were sequenced from one sample in a study of T cells in localized non-small cell lung cancer. Generated by immunoSEQ multiplex PCR, the TCRdb table keeps only in-frame clones and is missing some. The sample has about 17,000 clones, around 89% seen once. The sequencing used peripheral blood mononuclear cells, collected before any cancer treatment. These receptors were obtained from a woman between 35 and 75 years old with stage III lung adenocarcinoma.

This clone was counted only a few times. The V and J genes are TRBV19 and TRBJ1-1, with TRBD1 matching 7 bases. The V and J ends lost 0 bases and 2 bases, in that order; junction bases with no gene match: 3. Per the germline V gene, CDR1 is LNHDA and CDR2 is SQIVND (reference sequence). There are 15 residues in the CDR3. CDR3 sequence (DNA): TGTGCCAGTAGTATAGATCACAGGGGAAACACTGAAGCTTTCTTT. Translated: CASSIDHRGNTEAFF.

The chain links TRBV7-2 to TRBJ2-5; tentative D call: TRBD2 (5 bases). The CDR3 length is 14 residues. The germline V gene has CDR1 SGHTA and CDR2 FQGNSA. V lost 5 bases and J lost 0, with 10 bases in between. DNA for the CDR3: TGTGCCAGCAGCCACCTCGGGGACCAAGAGACCCAGTACTTC. This gives the protein CASSHLGDQETQYF.

V usage is TRBV11-2 and J usage is TRBJ2-5; the match to TRBD1 covers 9 bases. J lost 4 bases, V lost 5 bases, and 2 bases had no gene match. CDR1 and CDR2 from the germline V gene are SGHAT and FQNNGV. The CDR3 loop spans 13 amino acids. The DNA for the CDR3 is TGTGCCAGCAGCCGACAGGGGGGAGAGACCCAGTACTTC. Amino acids: CASSRQGGETQYF.

The rearrangement joins TRBV5-5 to TRBJ2-7; D might be TRBD1 (5 bases). Deletions cut 1 base from V and 0 bases from J, with 14 bases between. The CDR3 is 16 amino acids. Germline CDR1 reads SGHKS; CDR2 reads YYEKEE (reference sequence). This chain's CDR3 is CASSLNPDTVSYEQYF. The CDR3 nucleotides read TGTGCCAGCAGCTTGAACCCGGACACGGTCTCCTACGAGCAGTACTTC.

V gene TRBV18 combines with J gene TRBJ1-2; weak D call: TRBD1 (5 bases). Germline V gene lookup returns CDR1 KGHSH and CDR2 LQKENI. CDR3 length: 14 amino acids. Between the trimmed V and J ends, which lost 0 bases and 4 bases, there was a span of 9 bases. In DNA, the CDR3 is TGTGCCAGCTCACCACCGGCAGGGAGCTATGGCTACACCTTC. This encodes CASSPPAGSYGYTF.